The 23 T cell receptor beta chains below were found in one sample sequenced in a study of CD8 T cells in ankylosing spondylitis (TCRdb year 2017). What the research found in general, with its limitations: A TCR beta motif made up of several highly homologous amino acid variants appeared to be characteristic of blood from ankylosing spondylitis patients.

These receptors have no known antigen. Libraries were built with 5' RACE. Sequencing relied on an Illumina HiSeq 2500. TCRdb redid the processing of the public reads, applying fastp at Q25 and MiXCR, and retained in-frame beta chains. Rows are unified per CDR3 protein, each entry keeping the most common DNA and genes. The sample includes more than 100,000 distinct CDR3 sequences, with roughly a sixth observed a single time. The ten largest clones represent roughly 30% of the sample. The sample consisted of blood, either unsorted or a sorted T cell fraction (not recorded which). Receptor source: a male donor with ankylosing spondylitis.

This clonotype was picked up many times. V and J are TRBV5-6 and TRBJ2-1; D gene uncertain. This CDR3 is built from 12 residues. Germline V gene sequence: CDR1 SGHDT, CDR2 YYEEEE. V lost 1 base to trimming and J lost 12 bases, with 11 bases between them. This CDR3 is CASSLNGDRQFF. DNA for the CDR3: TGTGCCAGCAGCTTGAATGGGGATCGGCAGTTCTTC.

This clonotype was recorded a few times. This chain links TRBV12-3 or TRBV12-4 with TRBJ1-1; the D is unclear. Between the trimmed V and J ends, which lost 2 bases and 0 bases, there was a span of 7 bases. There are 14 residues in the CDR3. The CDR3 DNA reads TGTGCCAGCAGTTTAAGTTGGGTGAACACTGAAGCTTTCTTT. Protein sequence: CASSLSWVNTEAFF.

The sample holds many counts of this clonotype. The chain couples TRBV27 to TRBJ1-1; D is possibly TRBD1 (5 bases). The CDR3 is 13 amino acids. CDR1 and CDR2 (germline): MNHEY, SMNVEV (reference sequence). The V and J ends lost 4 bases and 1 base respectively, with 7 bases between them. The CDR3 sequence: CASSSGGNTEAFF. DNA for the CDR3: TGTGCCAGCAGTTCCGGGGGGAACACTGAAGCTTTCTTT.

As DNA, the CDR3 is TGTGCCAGCAGCCAAGATGGGACAACGAACACTGAAGCTTTCTTT. Protein product: CASSQDGTTNTEAFF. The rearrangement uses TRBV3-1 and TRBJ1-1; D may be TRBD1 (6 bases). Trimming left V 0 bases short and J 1 base short, with 9 bases between. The CDR3 spans 15 residues. Germline V gene data show CDR1 as LGHDT and CDR2 as YNNKEL (reference sequence).

The rearrangement joins TRBV9 to TRBJ2-2; D unresolved. Germline CDR1 SGDLS, CDR2 YYNGEE. Between the trimmed V and J ends, which lost 4 bases and 2 bases, there was a span of 18 bases. This CDR3 spans 17 amino acids. The CDR3: CASSSSDISPNTGELFF. Here the CDR3 DNA reads TGTGCCAGCAGCTCCAGCGATATCAGTCCCAACACCGGGGAGCTGTTTTTT. Full variable domain (missing parts from reference TRBV9 and TRBJ2-2): DSGVTQTPKHLITATGQRVTLRCSPRSGDLSVYWYQQSLDQGLQFLIQYYNGEERAKGNILERFSAQQFPDLHSELNLSSLELGDSALYFCASSSSDISPNTGELFFGEGSRLTVL.

Only a few counts were recorded for this clonotype. The chain combines TRBV27 with TRBJ1-2, with unresolved D. CDR3 length: 15 residues. The V gene lost 5 bases and the J gene lost 4 bases, with 17 bases spanning the gap. Germline V gene data show CDR1 as MNHEY and CDR2 as SMNVEV (reference sequence). CDR3 DNA sequence: TGTGCCAGCAGTCCCGGGGAGAGCGGCCTCTATGGCTACACCTTC. This translates into CASSPGESGLYGYTF.

The V and J genes are TRBV15 and TRBJ1-3, with D uncertain. Between the trimmed V and J ends, which lost 0 bases and 0 bases, there was a span of 9 bases. The germline CDR1 and CDR2 sequences are LNHNV and YYDKDF (reference sequence). This CDR3 is built from 16 residues. CDR3 sequence (DNA): TGTGCCACCAGCAGAGATTCTTCGGACTCTGGAAACACCATATATTTT. Protein product: CATSRDSSDSGNTIYF.

This sequence joins TRBV27 and TRBJ2-7; tentatively, D is TRBD1 or TRBD2 (5 bases each). The CDR3 runs 15 residues. Trimming removed 5 bases from V and 2 bases from J, with 16 bases in between. Germline V lookup: CDR1 MNHEY, CDR2 SMNVEV (reference sequence). For the CDR3, the DNA is TGTGCCAGCAGTGTTACCGGGACGGTGACCTACGAGCAGTACTTC. This translates into CASSVTGTVTYEQYF.

This clonotype appeared a few times. V usage is TRBV7-8 and J usage is TRBJ2-5, with D uncertain. The germline CDR1 and CDR2 sequences are SGHVS and FQNEAQ. The V end was cut by 0 bases, the J end by 0 bases, with 5 bases between. The CDR3 is 14 amino acids. As DNA, the CDR3 is TGTGCCAGCAGCTTAGCGGCTTACCAAGAGACCCAGTACTTC. It yields the protein CASSLAAYQETQYF.

The chain links TRBV5-1 to TRBJ2-2, with D uncertain. Germline-derived CDR1 and CDR2 are SGHRS and YFSETQ. V was cut by 6 bases and J by 1 base, with 7 bases left in between. The CDR3 loop spans 13 amino acids. The CDR3 region is CASKSGNTGELFF. The CDR3 DNA follows: TGCGCCAGCAAATCAGGGAACACCGGGGAGCTGTTTTTT. The variable domain in full, with the rest retrieved from reference TRBV5-1 and TRBJ2-2, is KAGVTQTPRYLIKTRGQQVTLSCSPISGHRSVSWYQQTPGQGLQFLFEYFSETQRNKGNFPGRFSGRQFSNSRSEMNVSTLELGDSALYLCASKSGNTGELFFGEGSRLTVL.

The J gene is TRBJ2-1, the V gene TRBV30, with TRBD2 identical over 11 bases. The CDR3 totals 15 residues. Per the germline V gene, CDR1 is GTSNPN and CDR2 is SVGIG (reference sequence). Trimming cost V 5 bases and J 4 bases; bases outside gene matches: 7. The CDR3 protein is CAWGQASGGYNEQFF. The CDR3 bases are TGTGCCTGGGGGCAGGCTAGCGGGGGGTACAATGAGCAGTTCTTC.

This clonotype was counted many times. The CDR3 coding sequence is TGTGCCAGCAGTCCGGGAGGGGCGAATGAGCAGTTCTTC. Encoded protein: CASSPGGANEQFF. The chain couples TRBV12-3 or TRBV12-4 to TRBJ2-1, with 8 positions matching TRBD2. The CDR3 is made up of 13 amino acids. With 5 bases clipped from V and 7 bases from J, the junction kept 4 bases outside the gene matches.

This chain joins TRBV19 and TRBJ1-6; 7 bases match TRBD1. Germline V gene data show CDR1 as LNHDA and CDR2 as SQIVND (reference sequence). The V segment lost 5 bases and the J segment 7 bases; nucleotides outside the gene matches: 5. This CDR3 comprises 14 residues. The CDR3 coding sequence is TGTGCCAGTAGTCCTGCAGGGGGGAATTCACCCCTCCACTTT. Translated: CASSPAGGNSPLHF.

This clonotype has just a few counts. This chain links TRBV27 with TRBJ1-5, with TRBD1 as a possible D gene (5 bases). Germline-derived CDR1 and CDR2 are MNHEY and SMNVEV (reference sequence). The CDR3 totals 15 residues. The germline V and J ends were trimmed by 3 bases and 3 bases, with 12 bases remaining between them. This chain's CDR3 is CASSLWGRLNQPQHF. CDR3 nucleotides: TGTGCCAGCAGTTTGTGGGGGAGGCTCAATCAGCCCCAGCATTTT.

The chain employs TRBV12-3 or TRBV12-4 and TRBJ2-1; no clear D gene. Trimming stripped 5 bases from V and 3 bases from J, with 14 bases between. The CDR3 sequence is 15 residues long. CDR3 coding DNA: TGTGCCAGCAGTCACCAAGTCGGAAGCTACAATGAGCAGTTCTTC. Encoded protein: CASSHQVGSYNEQFF.

This chain joins TRBV29-1 and TRBJ1-1; 7 bases are shared with TRBD1. Germline trimming cut 0 bases from V and 9 bases from J; bases unmatched to any gene: 10. The germline V gene encodes CDR1 SQVTM and CDR2 ANQGSEA. The CDR3 has 14 residues. The CDR3 reads CSVEDVRGDAKAFF. The CDR3 nucleotides are TGCAGCGTTGAAGATGTCAGGGGGGACGCTAAAGCTTTCTTT.

V and J are TRBV2 and TRBJ1-1, with no clear D. Germline V gives CDR1 SNHLY, CDR2 FYNNEI. V dropped 5 bases and J dropped 7 bases, with 17 bases sitting between them. The CDR3 contains 14 residues. CDR3 in amino acids: CASSTFLAASEAFF. DNA for the CDR3: TGTGCCAGCAGTACCTTTTTGGCAGCAAGTGAAGCTTTCTTT.

The rearrangement uses TRBV5-1 and TRBJ2-3, with 16 bases that match TRBD2. Germline V gives CDR1 SGHRS, CDR2 YFSETQ. Losses at the gene ends were 2 bases for V and 4 bases for J; bases not matched to a gene: 10. The CDR3 totals 19 residues. The chain's CDR3 is CASSFLGLAGGPISDTQYF. The CDR3 DNA reads TGCGCCAGCAGCTTTTTGGGACTAGCGGGAGGGCCTATATCAGATACGCAGTATTTT.

This rearrangement joins TRBV5-6 to TRBJ2-7; D gene ambiguous. The CDR3 is 14 residues long. The V end was cut by 0 bases, the J end by 1 base, with 8 bases between. Germline V gives CDR1 SGHDT, CDR2 YYEEEE. The CDR3 coding sequence is TGTGCCAGCAGCTTGGTCGGATTTTCCTACGAGCAGTACTTC. Protein product: CASSLVGFSYEQYF.

There are a few counts of this clonotype. This chain joins TRBV4-1 and TRBJ1-5, with 7 bases lining up with TRBD1. V lost 1 base and J lost 0; bases outside the gene matches: 6. The CDR3 is 17 residues long. Germline CDR1 is MGHRA and CDR2 is YSYEKL. CDR3 amino acids: CASSQGTGIYSNQPQHF. The DNA for the CDR3 is TGCGCCAGCAGCCAAGGGACAGGCATATATAGCAATCAGCCCCAGCATTTT.

This clonotype showed up just once. A much more abundant neighbour one base away suggests this may be a read error. J is TRBJ1-5 and V is TRBV28, with D tentatively TRBD1 (7 bases). The J call could be wrong; TRBJ2-3 is a better fit for the DNA end. CDR1 is MDHEN and CDR2 is SYDVKM in the germline V gene. This CDR3 comprises 14 residues. The CDR3: CASNHRGGDQPQYF. CDR3 DNA sequence: TGTGCCAGCAACCACAGGGGCGGGGATCAGCCCCAGTATTTT.

This clonotype has more than one count but fewer than ten. The DNA is omitted, as the CDR3 cannot be located on it reliably, and the CDR3 follows TCRdb's listing. The rearrangement uses TRBV21-1 and TRBJ1-5; the tabulated D call, TRBD1, remains unverified against the DNA. TRBV21-1 is a pseudogene segment. The CDR3 is 17 amino acids in total, end residues counted. The CDR3 protein is CASSKALVGGGNQPQHF.

The sample holds a few counts of this clonotype. The rearrangement uses TRBV28 and TRBJ2-2; D not certain. CDR1 and CDR2 (germline): MDHEN, SYDVKM. The ends were cut back, 3 bases at V and 3 bases at J, with 2 bases in the middle. The CDR3 is 12 residues long. DNA for the CDR3: TGTGCCAGCAGTTTTGACACCGGGGAGCTGTTTTTT. It specifies CASSFDTGELFF.